Below are 23 T cell receptor beta chains sequenced from a single sample in a study of CD8+CD57+ T cells in acquired aplastic anemia. TCR beta VDJ and CDR3 were profiled, and genomic DNA was the template. Using its own MiXCR run on the reads, TCRdb lists one record per CDR3 protein. The table includes 150,000 to 180,000 distinct CDR3 sequences, over 50% detected once. Previously, flow cytometry had revealed CD8+CD57+ cell expansion in the patients chosen for sequencing. The sequencing sample was made of sorted CD4+, CD8+, or CD8+CD57+ T cells (not recorded which) from PBMCs. All receptors come from a human donor with aplastic anemia.

This clonotype has at least ten counts. The chain couples TRBV9 to TRBJ1-2; the D is unclear. The CDR3 is 18 amino acids. Trimming stripped 1 base from V and 2 bases from J, with 21 bases between. The V gene's germline CDR1 is SGDLS and CDR2 YYNGEE. CDR3 residues: CASSVSGMGRLPNYGYTF. The CDR3 bases are TGTGCCAGCAGCGTAAGCGGTATGGGCAGACTCCCAAACTATGGCTACACCTTC.

V gene TRBV10-3 combines with J gene TRBJ1-1; D may be TRBD1 (6 bases). Germline-derived CDR1 and CDR2 are ENHRY and SYGVKD. The CDR3 is 15 amino acids. V shed 6 bases and J shed 1 base, with 15 bases lying between them. The CDR3 DNA sequence: TGTGCCATCAGGGACAGCACCGGGGAGAACACTGAAGCTTTCTTT. Encoded protein: CAIRDSTGENTEAFF.

DNA of the CDR3: TGTGCCAGCACTAGCGGGGGGAGGTATGGCTACACCTTC. It translates to CASTSGGRYGYTF. This chain connects TRBV2 to TRBJ1-2, with D perhaps TRBD1 (5 bases). The CDR3 is made up of 13 amino acids. The V end lost 7 bases, the J end lost 5 bases, and 14 bases lay between the germline ends. The germline CDR1 and CDR2 sequences are SNHLY and FYNNEI. Looking up the rest from reference TRBV2 and TRBJ1-2 gives the full variable domain: EPEVTQTPSHQVTQMGQEVILRCVPISNHLYFYWYRQILGQKVEFLVSFYNNEISEKSEIFDDQFSVERPDGSNFTLKIRSTKLEDSAMYFCASTSGGRYGYTFGSGTRLTVV.

For this clonotype: Since a much larger clone is just one base distant, this may be a read error. V is TRBV12-5 and J is TRBJ2-2, with D perhaps TRBD1 (6 bases). The germline CDR1 and CDR2 sequences are LGHNT and FRNRAP. Trimming removed 6 bases at V and 6 bases at J, with 14 bases between. The CDR3 has 14 residues. The CDR3 here is CASGRDKAAGELFF. DNA for the CDR3: TGTGCTAGTGGGAGGGACAAGGCGGCCGGGGAGCTGTTTTTT.

The genes are TRBV11-1 and TRBJ2-7, with 8 bases aligning to TRBD2. Germline V gene sequence: CDR1 SGHAT, CDR2 FQDESV (reference sequence). The CDR3 has 16 amino acids. J was trimmed by 0 bases and V by 5 bases; bases with no gene match: 9. CDR3 in DNA: TGTGCCAGCAGCCAATTCGAAGCGGGAGTCTCCTACGAGCAGTACTTC. Translating gives CASSQFEAGVSYEQYF.

In DNA, the CDR3 is TGCAGTGCGGGGGGGGACTACGAGCAGTACTTC. The encoded protein is CSAGGDYEQYF. The chain uses TRBV20-1 and TRBJ2-7, with 7 bases lining up with TRBD2. The V gene end was trimmed by 6 bases and the J gene end by 3 bases; junction bases not matched to a gene: 2. CDR1 is DFQATT, CDR2 SNEGSKA, per germline (reference sequence). The CDR3 sequence is 11 residues long.

This clonotype was detected many times. The chain links TRBV4-1 to TRBJ2-7; D possibly matches TRBD1 or TRBD2 (5 bases each). V was trimmed by 1 base and J by 4 bases, leaving 20 bases between them. CDR3 length: 17 amino acids. CDR1 MGHRA and CDR2 YSYEKL come from the germline V gene. CDR3 nucleotide sequence: TGCGCCAGCAGCCAAGCGGAGGCACAGGAGTTTAGTTACGAGCAGTACTTC. This sequence encodes CASSQAEAQEFSYEQYF.

This clonotype was detected only a few times. The chain carries TRBV2 and TRBJ2-7; D is unclear. The CDR3 extends over 12 amino acids. The germline CDR1 and CDR2 sequences are SNHLY and FYNNEI. The germline V and J ends were trimmed by 6 bases and 6 bases, with 12 bases remaining between them. CDR3 bases: TGTGCCAGCAGCACCCAACCGGGCGAGCAGTACTTC. Amino acids: CASSTQPGEQYF. The variable domain in full, with the rest retrieved from reference TRBV2 and TRBJ2-7, is EPEVTQTPSHQVTQMGQEVILRCVPISNHLYFYWYRQILGQKVEFLVSFYNNEISEKSEIFDDQFSVERPDGSNFTLKIRSTKLEDSAMYFCASSTQPGEQYFGPGTRLTVT.

This clonotype was observed once. In DNA, the CDR3 is TGTGCCAGCAGCTGGGCGGGGACCCCCTACGAGCAGTACTTC. This gives the protein CASSWAGTPYEQYF. The gene calls are TRBV25-1 and TRBJ2-7, with D possibly TRBD2 on 6 matching bases. The V gene's germline CDR1 is MGHDK and CDR2 SYGVNS. The CDR3 is 14 amino acids. With 6 bases removed from V and 2 bases from J, the gap between germline ends came to 14 bases.

The chain joins TRBV2 to TRBJ1-3, with D perhaps matching TRBD1 (5 bases). The CDR3 covers 13 residues. Germline V gives CDR1 SNHLY, CDR2 FYNNEI. With 8 bases removed from V and 2 bases from J, the gap between germline ends came to 10 bases. The CDR3: CASQGTAGNTIYF. Written as DNA, the CDR3 is TGTGCCAGCCAGGGCACTGCTGGAAACACCATATATTTT.

This clonotype was picked up a small number of times. The chain uses TRBV12-3 or TRBV12-4 and TRBJ2-5; D is ambiguous. The CDR3 extends over 12 amino acids. V lost 3 bases and J lost 3, with 5 bases in between. The CDR3 coding sequence is TGTGCCAGCAGTTTGGCCGAAGAGACCCAGTACTTC. It yields the protein CASSLAEETQYF.

Many counts were recorded for this clonotype. The gene calls are TRBV9 and TRBJ2-7; 10 nucleotides match TRBD2. This CDR3 comprises 16 residues. The ends lost 0 bases at V and 4 bases at J; junction bases unmatched: 7. CDR1 is SGDLS, CDR2 YYNGEE, per germline. CDR3 in DNA: TGTGCCAGCAGCGTAGCTTCGGCTAGCGGGGGATACGAGCAGTACTTC. Residues: CASSVASASGGYEQYF.

The chain combines TRBV10-2 with TRBJ1-2; D unresolved. CDR3 size: 13 residues. Germline V gene sequence: CDR1 WSHSY, CDR2 SAAADI. The germline V and J ends were trimmed by 3 bases and 4 bases, with 9 bases remaining between them. The CDR3 reads CASSDRLAYGYTF. DNA of the CDR3: TGCGCCAGCAGTGACAGGTTGGCCTATGGCTACACCTTC.

This clonotype was seen at least ten times. The chain couples TRBV9 to TRBJ2-1; D assignment may be TRBD1 or TRBD2 (6 bases each). Germline CDR1 SGDLS, CDR2 YYNGEE. V gave up 0 bases and J gave up 9 bases, with 19 bases separating them. There are 16 residues in the CDR3. CDR3 region: CASSVDDRGDWGEQFF. Here the CDR3 DNA reads TGTGCCAGCAGCGTAGACGATAGGGGGGATTGGGGTGAGCAGTTCTTC.

With regard to this clonotype: Relative to the germline gene, one junction end is altered; a read error may explain this. The chain combines TRBV5-6 with TRBJ2-2; D perhaps matches TRBD2 (5 bases). The CDR3 is 16 amino acids. Germline-derived CDR1 and CDR2 are SGHDT and YYEEEE. The CDR3: CASSLVGVYGPGELSF. CDR3 nucleotides: TGTGCCAGCAGCTTGGTTGGGGTATACGGGCCCGGGGAGCTGTCTTTT.

This clonotype came up many times. The rearrangement uses TRBV7-9 and TRBJ2-1; D is ambiguous. This CDR3 spans 12 amino acids. Germline values: CDR1 SEHNR, CDR2 FQNEAQ (reference sequence). Trimming stripped 1 base from V and 8 bases from J, with 6 bases between. CDR3 sequence (DNA): TGTGCCAGCAGCTTAGTTGGGGATGAGCAGTTCTTC. Its translation is CASSLVGDEQFF.

This clonotype was seen ten or more times. The V call is TRBV27, the J call TRBJ2-1; D is unresolved. This CDR3 has 13 amino acids. Trimming cost V 6 bases and J 4 bases, with 10 bases left between them. Germline V CDR1 and CDR2: MNHEY, SMNVEV (reference sequence). The CDR3: CASRGAGYNEQFF. In DNA form, the CDR3 reads TGTGCCAGCAGGGGCGCTGGATACAATGAGCAGTTCTTC.

With respect to this clonotype: Being one base from a much bigger clone, this may be a read error. Likely a read error: the CDR3 ends without its conserved phenylalanine or tryptophan. The chain links TRBV7-9 to TRBJ2-2; no definite D call. The germline V gene has CDR1 SEHNR and CDR2 FQNEAQ (reference sequence). CDR3 length: 15 amino acids. The V end lost 5 bases, the J end lost 5 bases, and 15 bases lay between the germline ends. CDR3 loop: CASSQFSGRTGELFL. The CDR3 region has the DNA TGTGCCAGCAGCCAGTTTAGTGGAAGGACCGGGGAGCTGTTTCTT.

This clonotype was observed a handful of times. The chain links TRBV6-5 to TRBJ2-2; a weak D match, TRBD2 (5 bases). Trimming cost V 2 bases and J 6 bases, with 19 bases left between them. CDR1 is MNHEY and CDR2 is SVGAGI in the germline V gene. The CDR3 covers 17 residues. The CDR3 is CASSYEGRRSKSGELFF. CDR3 nucleotides: TGTGCCAGCAGTTACGAGGGTCGGCGGAGTAAATCCGGGGAGCTGTTTTTT.

The chain joins TRBV19 to TRBJ2-5; 14 positions match TRBD2. J was trimmed by 5 bases and V by 3 bases; bases with no gene match: 5. CDR3 size: 16 residues. Germline V gene sequence: CDR1 LNHDA, CDR2 SQIVND (reference sequence). CDR3 DNA: TGTGCCAGTAGTATCGGACTAGCGGGGGGCCGTGAGACCCAGTACTTC. It translates to CASSIGLAGGRETQYF.

The rearrangement uses TRBV7-8 and TRBJ2-2; no clear D gene. V gave up 2 bases and J gave up 6 bases, with 7 bases separating them. In germline, CDR1 is SGHVS, CDR2 FQNEAQ. The CDR3 is made up of 13 amino acids. This chain's CDR3 is CASSLPGPGELFF. CDR3 nucleotides: TGTGCCAGCAGCTTACCTGGGCCCGGGGAGCTGTTTTTT.

This clonotype has a handful of counts. This sequence joins TRBV30 and TRBJ1-3; D ambiguous. The CDR3 totals 18 residues. V was pared by 4 bases and J by 0 bases, with 22 bases between. Germline V CDR1 and CDR2: GTSNPN, SVGIG (reference sequence). CDR3 protein: CAWIPLLWKLPSGNTIYF. The DNA for the CDR3 is TGTGCCTGGATTCCGTTACTCTGGAAACTCCCCTCTGGAAACACCATATATTTT. The entire variable domain, with the rest obtained from reference TRBV30 and TRBJ1-3, is as follows: SQTIHQWPATLVQPVGSPLSLECTVEGTSNPNLYWYRQAAGRGLQLLFYSVGIGQISSEVPQNLSASRPQDRQFILSSKKLLLSDSGFYLCAWIPLLWKLPSGNTIYFGEGSWLTVV.

The rearrangement joins TRBV20-1 to TRBJ1-1; no reliable D call. V was pared by 3 bases and J by 3 bases, with 5 bases between. This CDR3 spans 11 amino acids. The germline V gene encodes CDR1 DFQATT and CDR2 SNEGSKA (reference sequence). The CDR3 loop is CSAREDTEAFF. The DNA of the CDR3 is TGCAGTGCTAGGGAGGACACTGAAGCTTTCTTT.